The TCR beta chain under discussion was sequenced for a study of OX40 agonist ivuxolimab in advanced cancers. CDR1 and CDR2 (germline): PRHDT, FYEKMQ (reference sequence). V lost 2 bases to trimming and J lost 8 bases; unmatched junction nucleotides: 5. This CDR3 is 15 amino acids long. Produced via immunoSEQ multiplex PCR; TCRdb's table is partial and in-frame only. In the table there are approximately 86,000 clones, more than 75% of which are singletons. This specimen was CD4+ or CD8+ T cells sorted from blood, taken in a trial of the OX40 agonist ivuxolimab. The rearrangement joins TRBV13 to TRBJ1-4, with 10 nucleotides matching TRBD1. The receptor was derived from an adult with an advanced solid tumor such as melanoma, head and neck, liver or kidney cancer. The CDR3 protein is CASSLKTGGREKLFF. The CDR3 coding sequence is TGTGCCAGCAGCTTAAAGACAGGGGGCAGAGAAAAACTGTTTTTT.